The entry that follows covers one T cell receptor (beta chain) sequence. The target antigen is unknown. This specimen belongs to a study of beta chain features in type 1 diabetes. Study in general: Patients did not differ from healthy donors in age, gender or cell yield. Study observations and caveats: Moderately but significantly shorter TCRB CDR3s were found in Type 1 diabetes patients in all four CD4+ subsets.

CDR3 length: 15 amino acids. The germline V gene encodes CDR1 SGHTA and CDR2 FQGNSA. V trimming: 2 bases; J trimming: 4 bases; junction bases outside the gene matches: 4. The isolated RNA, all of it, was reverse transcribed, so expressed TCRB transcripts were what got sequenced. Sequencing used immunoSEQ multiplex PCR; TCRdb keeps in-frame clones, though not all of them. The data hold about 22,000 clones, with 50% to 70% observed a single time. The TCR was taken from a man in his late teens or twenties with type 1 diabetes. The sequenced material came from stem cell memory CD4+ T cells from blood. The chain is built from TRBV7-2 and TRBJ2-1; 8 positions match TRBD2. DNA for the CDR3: TGTGCCAGCAGCTTAATGGGACTAGATTACAATGAGCAGTTCTTC. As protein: CASSLMGLDYNEQFF. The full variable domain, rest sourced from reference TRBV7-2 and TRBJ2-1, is GAGVSQSPSNKVTEKGKDVELRCDPISGHTALYWYRQSLGQGLEFLIYFQGNSAPDKSGLPSDRFSAERTGGSVSTLTIQRTQQEDSAVYLCASSLMGLDYNEQFFGPGTRLTVL.